The subject of this entry is one T cell receptor beta chain. What it binds is unknown. This sample is drawn from a study of shared clonotypes between healthy human individuals. The study, taken as a whole, reports: The low donor count limited represented genetic and exposure-history diversity. The sharing of 4.5% to 6.5% of naive CD4 clonotypes was seen across several donors.

The naive CD8 subset, CD45RO-negative cells positively selected for CCR7, excluded terminally differentiated effector memory CD45RA+ cells. Germline V gene sequence: CDR1 MNHEY, CDR2 SVGAGI. The ends were cut back, 1 base at V and 7 bases at J, with 11 bases in the middle. The CDR3 length is 15 residues. Generated by immunoSEQ multiplex PCR, the TCRdb table keeps only in-frame clones and is missing some. The data show about 1,900,000 clones, 85% to 95% seen once. The sequence was collected from a man between 18 and 35 years old in good health. The chain joins TRBV6-5 to TRBJ1-6; D is ambiguous. Material: naive CD8+ T cells sorted from blood. CDR3 sequence: CASSYYDGANSPLHF. DNA for the CDR3: TGTGCCAGCAGTTACTACGATGGAGCAAATTCACCCCTCCACTTT.